This note documents a single T cell receptor (beta chain) sequence. Its antigen is not identified. The CDR3 is 16 amino acids. Germline-derived CDR1 and CDR2 are SQVTM and ANQGSEA. The ends were cut back, 6 bases at V and 6 bases at J, with 26 bases in the middle. This entry is derived from a study of Ad26.COV2.S vaccination and SARS-CoV-2 variants. Study observations and caveats: Breadth measured for non-spike TCRs was similar across vaccine and placebo recipients. After vaccination, substantial breadth of spike-specific CD8+ and CD4+ responses was reported.

The table came from immunoSEQ multiplex PCR; TCRdb's copy has only in-frame clones and leaves some out. The sample lists roughly 40,000 clones, 75% to 85% occurring once. This clonotype originated in a human donor who had recovered from COVID-19. The rearrangement uses TRBV29-1 and TRBJ1-1; D may be TRBD1 (6 bases). The material was peripheral blood, obtained after recovery from COVID-19. CDR3 protein: CSVGGARGQGNSEAFF. The CDR3 region has the DNA TGCAGCGTAGGTGGGGCGCGGGGGCAGGGTAACTCTGAAGCTTTCTTT.